A selection of T cell receptor beta chains follows, all from one sample in a study of blood T cells in healthy people across ages. TCRdb reanalysed the 5' RACE reads using MiXCR and keeps one entry per CDR3 protein. The sample consists of about 830,000 distinct CDR3 sequences, 62% of them appearing once. Sequenced material: blood. All receptors come from a man aged 25-45 years in good health. Both conserved end residues are part of each CDR3. Fields, in order: J gene, V gene, CDR3 protein.

J: TRBJ2-5
V: TRBV4-2
CDR3: CASSLTGTSGAGYQETQYF

J: TRBJ1-2
V: TRBV12-3/TRBV12-4
CDR3: CASRPDSSGYTF

J: TRBJ1-5
V: TRBV20-1
CDR3: CSARGPSVEGVQPQHF

J: TRBJ2-1
V: TRBV10-3
CDR3: CATRTGGSIFNNEQFF

J: TRBJ2-3
V: TRBV2
CDR3: CASSKRGRDTQYF

J: TRBJ2-7
V: TRBV7-2
CDR3: CASSLNSGGPYEQYF

J: TRBJ1-4
V: TRBV12-3/TRBV12-4
CDR3: CASSGPGTRWTNEKLFF

J: TRBJ2-7
V: TRBV7-9
CDR3: CASSSLGTLDEQYF

J: TRBJ2-1
V: TRBV6-4
CDR3: CASSDTGPGDEQFF

J: TRBJ2-1
V: TRBV7-3
CDR3: CASAAGTNYNEQFF

J: TRBJ2-5
V: TRBV5-1
CDR3: CASSGQDLSETQYF

J: TRBJ1-2
V: TRBV19
CDR3: CAGSDPGRPFYGYTF

J: TRBJ2-1
V: TRBV3-1
CDR3: CAGRASRSYNEQFF

J: TRBJ1-2
V: TRBV12-3/TRBV12-4
CDR3: CASSLADRGYGYTF

J: TRBJ2-7
V: TRBV18
CDR3: CASSPGGTTLYEQYF

J: TRBJ1-6
V: TRBV15
CDR3: CATSGDLGSSPLHF

J: TRBJ2-1
V: TRBV29-1
CDR3: CSVEDGGAHNEQFF

J: TRBJ2-3
V: TRBV7-2
CDR3: CASSLRTGTTSTDTQYF

J: TRBJ2-7
V: TRBV10-3
CDR3: CAISEIVRGHEQYF

J: TRBJ2-5
V: TRBV5-1
CDR3: CASSEGVDETQYF

J: NA
V: TRBV5-1
CDR3: CARRTDGPTYEQYF

J: TRBJ2-7
V: TRBV4-3
CDR3: CASSQSTGSNEQYF

J: TRBJ1-3
V: TRBV9
CDR3: CASSEAPGNTIYF

J: TRBJ2-3
V: TRBV6-5
CDR3: CASSYSLTGAFSTDTQYF

J: TRBJ2-7
V: TRBV7-3
CDR3: CASSLNPGLGLEQYF

J: TRBJ2-4
V: TRBV2
CDR3: CASSPVDGGSSQYF

J: TRBJ2-1
V: TRBV29-1
CDR3: CSVVKVGYNEQFF

J: TRBJ1-2
V: TRBV4-2
CDR3: CASSHEGTGGYGYTF

J: TRBJ2-3
V: TRBV7-3
CDR3: CASSLVGGQGTDTQYF

J: TRBJ2-7
V: TRBV6-5
CDR3: CASSSRGIFYEQYF

J: TRBJ2-1
V: TRBV6-5
CDR3: CASSYTSQRGTNEQFF

J: TRBJ2-2
V: TRBV7-2
CDR3: CASSLDWGGPTGELFF

J: TRBJ2-5
V: TRBV6-5
CDR3: CASSSTSGKETQYF

J: TRBJ2-7
V: TRBV15
CDR3: CATSSGGGVIYEQYF

J: NA
V: TRBV27
CDR3: CASKGGIEQYF

J: TRBJ2-3
V: TRBV4-3
CDR3: CASSQDPLDTQSF

J: TRBJ2-5
V: TRBV4-2
CDR3: CASSPRLPEQYF

J: TRBJ1-4
V: TRBV9
CDR3: CASSYTGGDATNEKLFF

J: TRBJ1-2
V: TRBV20-1
CDR3: CSARDLRGSVYGYTF

J: TRBJ2-5
V: TRBV15
CDR3: CATSRDKGGQETQYF

J: TRBJ1-2
V: TRBV6-1
CDR3: CASRIQVGYGYTF